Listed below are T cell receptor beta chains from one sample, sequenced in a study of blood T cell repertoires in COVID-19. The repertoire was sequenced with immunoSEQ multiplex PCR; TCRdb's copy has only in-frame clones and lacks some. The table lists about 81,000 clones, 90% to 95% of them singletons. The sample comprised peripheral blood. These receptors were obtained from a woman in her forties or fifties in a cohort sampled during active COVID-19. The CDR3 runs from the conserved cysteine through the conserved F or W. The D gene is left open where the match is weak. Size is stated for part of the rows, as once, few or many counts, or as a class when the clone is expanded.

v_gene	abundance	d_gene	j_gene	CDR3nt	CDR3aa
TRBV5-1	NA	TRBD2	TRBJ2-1	TGCGCCAGCAGCCGAATAGCGGGAGGGCCGTCGGATGAGCAGTTCTTC	CASSRIAGGPSDEQFF
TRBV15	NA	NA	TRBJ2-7	TGTGCCACCAGCAGAGATCCACAGAGCCAGTACGAGCAGTACTTC	CATSRDPQSQYEQYF
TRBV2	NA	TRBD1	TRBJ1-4	TGTGCCAGCAGGGACGGGACAGGGGGTGAAAAACTGTTTTTT	CASRDGTGGEKLFF
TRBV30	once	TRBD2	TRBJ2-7	TGTGCCTGGAGGGGGAGGGCCGTCTCCTACGAGCAGTACTTC	CAWRGRAVSYEQYF
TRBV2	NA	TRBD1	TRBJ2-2	TGTGCCAGCATTCCCGGGACAGACAGAGACGGCACCCCCGGGGAGCTGTTTTTT	CASIPGTDRDGTPGELFF
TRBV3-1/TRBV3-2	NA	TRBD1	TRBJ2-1	TGTGCCAGCAGCCAAGGGACAGGGGCACAAAATGAGCAGTTCTTC	CASSQGTGAQNEQFF
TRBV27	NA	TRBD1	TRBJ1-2	TGTGCCAGCACCCTACGACAGGGCACTAACTATGGCTACACCTTC	CASTLRQGTNYGYTF
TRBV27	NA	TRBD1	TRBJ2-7	TGTGCCAGCAGTTTGGAGTCAGGGGGCGAGCAGTACTTC	CASSLESGGEQYF
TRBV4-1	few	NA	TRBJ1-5	TGCGCCAGCAGCCAAGAGTACGGGGTTGGTCAGCCCCAGCATTTT	CASSQEYGVGQPQHF
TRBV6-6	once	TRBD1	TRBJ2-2	TGTGCCAGCAGTCTAGCCCCCGACAGGGCCACCGGGGAGCTGTTTTTT	CASSLAPDRATGELFF
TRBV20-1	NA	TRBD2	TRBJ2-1	TGCAGTGCTAGTTCCGAGCGGGAGGGTTACAATGAGCAGTTCTTC	CSASSEREGYNEQFF
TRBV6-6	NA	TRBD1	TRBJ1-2	TGTGCCAGCCGGCCGGGACAGAATAACTATGGCTACACCTTC	CASRPGQNNYGYTF
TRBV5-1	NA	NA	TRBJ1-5	TGCGCCAGCAGCTTGGGGACAGGCAATCAGCCCCAGCATTTT	CASSLGTGNQPQHF
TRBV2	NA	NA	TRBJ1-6	TGTGCCAGCAGCGCCCGGACGGGAAATTCACCCCTCCACTTT	CASSARTGNSPLHF
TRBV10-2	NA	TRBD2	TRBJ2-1	TGCGCCAGCAGTGAAGGGACTAGCGATGAGCAGTTCTTC	CASSEGTSDEQFF
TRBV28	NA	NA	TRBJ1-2	TGTGCCAGCAGTTTCAGGACAGCAAGCTATGGCTACACCTTC	CASSFRTASYGYTF
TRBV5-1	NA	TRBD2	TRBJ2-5	TGCGCCAGCACCCGACTAGCGGGAGGGGAGACCCAGTACTTC	CASTRLAGGETQYF
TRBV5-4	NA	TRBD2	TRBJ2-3	TGTGCCAGCAGCTGGAGACTAGCGGGAGATCAAGATACGCAGTATTTT	CASSWRLAGDQDTQYF
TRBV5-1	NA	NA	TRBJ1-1	TGCGCCAGCAGCATACAAACGGGGGGCACTGAAGCTTTCTTT	CASSIQTGGTEAFF
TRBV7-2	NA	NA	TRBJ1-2	TGTGCCAGCAGCTTAGAGGTCAGGGTTAGCGGCTACACCTTC	CASSLEVRVSGYTF
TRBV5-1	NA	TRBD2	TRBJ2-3	TGCGCCAGCAGCTTGATCCCGGGAGGGCTTGCTGCAGATACGCAGTATTTT	CASSLIPGGLAADTQYF
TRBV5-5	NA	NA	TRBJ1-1	TGTGCCAGCAGCCGAGGACAGAACACTGAAGCTTTCTTT	CASSRGQNTEAFF
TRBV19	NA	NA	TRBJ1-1	TGTGCCAGTAGTCCTCGACAGTTGAACACTGAAGCTTTCTTT	CASSPRQLNTEAFF
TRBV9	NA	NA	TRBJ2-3	TGTGCCAGCAGCGCCGGACTGCCGGTTGGGACAGATACGCAGTATTTT	CASSAGLPVGTDTQYF
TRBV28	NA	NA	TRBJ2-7	TGTGCCAGCAGCGTTACGAGCCGGTCCTACGAGCAGTACTTC	CASSVTSRSYEQYF
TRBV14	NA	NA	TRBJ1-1	TGTGCCAGCAGCCTACAGGGTTTGGGGACTGAAGCTTTCTTT	CASSLQGLGTEAFF
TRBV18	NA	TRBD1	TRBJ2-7	TGTGCCAGCTCACCGACCGGGACAGGGGGTGAGCAGTACTTC	CASSPTGTGGEQYF
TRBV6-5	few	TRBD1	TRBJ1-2	TGTGCCAGCAGGATGGGACAGGGCCATGATGGCTACACCTTC	CASRMGQGHDGYTF
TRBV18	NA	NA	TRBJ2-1	TGTGCCAGCTCACTGGGGGGAACCGTACTCTACAATGAGCAGTTCTTC	CASSLGGTVLYNEQFF
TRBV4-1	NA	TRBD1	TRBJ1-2	TGCGCCAGCAGCCAGACAGGGGGCCAATCAGACTATGGCTACACCTTC	CASSQTGGQSDYGYTF
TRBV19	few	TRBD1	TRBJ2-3	TGTGCCAGTAGGGCCAGGGGGCGCGGGTCTGCAGATACGCAGTATTTT	CASRARGRGSADTQYF
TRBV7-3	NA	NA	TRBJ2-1	TGTGCCAGCAGCCCTAACAGCGGACTCCCGTCGGGGCAGTTCTTC	CASSPNSGLPSGQFF
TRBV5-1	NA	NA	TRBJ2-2	TGCGCCAGCAGCTTGCGAGTCGGGGAAACCGGGGAGCTGTTTTTT	CASSLRVGETGELFF
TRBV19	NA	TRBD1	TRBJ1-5	TGTGCCAGCGCGGGACAGAGCAATCAGCCCCAGCATTTT	CASAGQSNQPQHF
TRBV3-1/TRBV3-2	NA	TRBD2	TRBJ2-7	TGTGCCAGCAGCCAGATAATAGCGGGAGAGCAGTACTTC	CASSQIIAGEQYF
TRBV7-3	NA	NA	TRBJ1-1	TGTGCCAGCAGCTCAGGCGCAAACACTGAAGCTTTCTTT	CASSSGANTEAFF
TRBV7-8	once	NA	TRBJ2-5	TGTGCCAGCAGCTTCTCCCTTCGGGAGACCCAGTACTTC	CASSFSLRETQYF
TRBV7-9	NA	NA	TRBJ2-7	TGTGCCAGCAGCTTAGGGACGGGGTTGTACGAGCAGTACTTC	CASSLGTGLYEQYF
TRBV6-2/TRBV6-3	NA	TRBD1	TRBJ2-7	TGTGCCAGCAGTCGGGACAGGGGCTTCTCCGAGCAGTACTTC	CASSRDRGFSEQYF
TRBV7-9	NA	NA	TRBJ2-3	TGTGCCAGCAGTAGTCAAAGCTACACAGATACGCAGTATTTT	CASSSQSYTDTQYF
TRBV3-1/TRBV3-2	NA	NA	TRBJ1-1	TGTGCCAGCAGCCGTTATACAGAGAACACTGAAGCTTTCTTT	CASSRYTENTEAFF
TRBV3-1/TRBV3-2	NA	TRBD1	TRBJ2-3	TGTGCCAGCAGCCAAGTATTTTTTGCGAACGACAGGGGCGCAGATACGCAGTATTTT	CASSQVFFANDRGADTQYF
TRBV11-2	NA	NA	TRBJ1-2	TGTGCCACCACCGACAGGACCAAAACGGGCTATGGCTACACCTTC	CATTDRTKTGYGYTF
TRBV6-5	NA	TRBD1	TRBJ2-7	TGTGCCAGCAGTTACGCCCGGGACAGCTCCTACGAGCAGTACTTC	CASSYARDSSYEQYF
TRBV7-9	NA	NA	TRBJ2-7	TGTGCCAGCAGTCGTACAGGGTCCTACGAGCAGTACTTC	CASSRTGSYEQYF
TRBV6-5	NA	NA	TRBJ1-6	TGTGCCAGCAGTTACTCGCGGGTTTCGGATTCACCCCTCCACTTT	CASSYSRVSDSPLHF
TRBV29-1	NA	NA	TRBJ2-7	TGCAGCGTTGAAGATGGAGGGGTTGGGGAGCAGTACTTC	CSVEDGGVGEQYF
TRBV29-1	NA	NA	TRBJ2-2	TGCAGCGTTGAAGAGAACAGCGGGGAGCTGTTTTTT	CSVEENSGELFF
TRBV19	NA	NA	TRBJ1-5	TGTGCCAGTAGTAGATTAGTCGAGGGTCAGCCCCAGCATTTT	CASSRLVEGQPQHF
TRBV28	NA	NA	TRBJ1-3	TGTGCCAGCAGCCCTGTGGGAAACACCATATATTTT	CASSPVGNTIYF
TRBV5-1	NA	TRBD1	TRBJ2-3	TGCGCCAGCAGCTTCAGCCCTCCGGGACAGGGGGCAGATACGCAGTATTTT	CASSFSPPGQGADTQYF
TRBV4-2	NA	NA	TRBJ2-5	TGTGCCAGCAGCCAAGACGGTACGACACAAGAGACCCAGTACTTC	CASSQDGTTQETQYF
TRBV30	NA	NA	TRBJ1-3	TGTGCCTGGACACAGGGAACGTATGGAAACACCATATATTTT	CAWTQGTYGNTIYF
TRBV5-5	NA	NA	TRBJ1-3	TGTGCCAGCAGCTTGGGGCCCTCAGGGCCCGCTGGAAACACCATATATTTT	CASSLGPSGPAGNTIYF